Given below is one TCR beta chain in context. Trimming cost V 2 bases and J 4 bases, with 8 bases left between them. This CDR3 spans 13 amino acids. Per germline, CDR1 KGHSH and CDR2 LQKENI. This sample was taken from a study of blood T cell repertoires in COVID-19. Profiled with immunoSEQ multiplex PCR; TCRdb holds only in-frame clones, not every one. The repertoire holds over 200,000 clones, with roughly 83% as singletons. The J gene is TRBJ2-5, the V gene TRBV18, with D possibly TRBD2 on 6 matching bases. The sample taken for sequencing was peripheral blood. This TCR came from a man aged 35 to 55 with acute or convalescent COVID-19. The CDR3 here is CASSPTSTETQYF. CDR3 DNA: TGTGCCAGCTCACCAACTAGCACAGAGACCCAGTACTTC.